The 8 T cell receptor beta chains reported below all come from one sample, sequenced in a study of human T cells and chemical hapten exposure (dated by TCRdb to 2020 to 2023). Receptors were amplified or captured by RACE. Instrument used: NextSeq 500. TCRdb trimmed the raw reads at Q25, called clones with MiXCR and kept productive beta chains. One record per CDR3 amino acid sequence lists the most common genes and DNA. The sample table lists 75,000 to 90,000 distinct CDR3 sequences, 10% to 12% of them with a count of one. In total, the top ten clones hold approximately 3.5% of the sample. What the time point label conveys for this sample: patch test 3, about 24 weeks after DPC sensitization. Sample treatment or condition, as interpreted from the label and publication: therapeutic diphenylcyclopropenone sensitization with weekly scalp DPC. The specimen was whole blood, collected in connection with sensitization to the hapten diphenylcyclopropenone (DPC). Receptors originate from a woman in her forties or fifties with alopecia areata. Some clones in this sample may be carry-over from other donors' samples.

This clonotype was seen a handful of times. The CDR3 nucleotides read TGTGCCAGCAGCCAAGATCCGAGCGGGGAGCTGTTTTTT. As protein: CASSQDPSGELFF. The chain combines TRBV4-2 with TRBJ2-2; no firm D call. Trimming took off 0 bases at V and 7 bases at J, with 6 bases between the two ends. This CDR3 has 13 amino acids. Germline V lookup: CDR1 LGHNA, CDR2 YNFKEQ.

This clonotype occurred many times. The gene calls are TRBV20-1 and TRBJ2-1; D might be TRBD2 (6 bases). Germline CDR1 is DFQATT and CDR2 is SNEGSKA (reference sequence). CDR3 length: 12 amino acids. The V end lost 6 bases, the J end lost 9 bases, and 15 bases lay between the germline ends. CDR3 nucleotides: TGCAGTGCCGGGGGAGGATTCATTGAGCAGTTCTTC. It is translated as CSAGGGFIEQFF.

This clonotype was seen only a few times. V is TRBV28 and J is TRBJ1-4, with 8 bases matching TRBD1. CDR3 length: 15 amino acids. Trimming removed 5 bases from V and 8 bases from J; junction bases left unmatched: 10. Germline V gene sequence: CDR1 MDHEN, CDR2 SYDVKM. The CDR3 reads CASSPTGTGLEKLFF. DNA for the CDR3: TGTGCCAGCAGTCCCACCGGGACAGGACTAGAAAAACTGTTTTTT.

Ten or more counts support this clonotype. The chain links TRBV29-1 to TRBJ2-3, with 7 bases identical to TRBD1. Trimming at V came to 6 bases and at J to 0 bases, leaving 9 bases not matched to a gene. The CDR3 length is 15 residues. CDR1 is SQVTM, CDR2 ANQGSEA, per germline. CDR3 sequence reads: CSVPPGQWSTDTQYF. The CDR3 region has the DNA TGCAGCGTGCCGCCGGGACAGTGGAGCACAGATACGCAGTATTTT.

This clonotype was observed a handful of times. J is TRBJ1-2 and V is TRBV29-1; TRBD1 matches 9 bases. J gave up 6 bases and V 6 bases, and 8 bases lay outside the gene matches. This CDR3 comprises 13 residues. Per germline, CDR1 SQVTM and CDR2 ANQGSEA. The CDR3 DNA follows: TGCAGCGTACTTAAACAGGGGGCAAATGGCTACACCTTC. Encoded protein: CSVLKQGANGYTF. The full variable domain, its missing parts supplied by reference TRBV29-1 and TRBJ1-2, is SAVISQKPSRDICQRGTSLTIQCQVDSQVTMMFWYRQQPGQSLTLIATANQGSEATYESGFVIDKFPISRPNLTFSTLTVSNMSPEDSSIYLCSVLKQGANGYTFGSGTRLTVV.

This rearrangement joins TRBV18 to TRBJ2-7, with D hard to call. This CDR3 comprises 15 residues. Trimming shortened V by 3 bases and J by 5 bases, and 17 bases separated the two germline ends. Germline V gene sequence: CDR1 KGHSH, CDR2 LQKENI. This chain's CDR3 is CASSPVRVLRNEQYF. Here the CDR3 DNA reads TGTGCCAGCTCACCCGTTCGGGTCCTGCGAAACGAGCAGTACTTC. Filled out from reference TRBV18 and TRBJ2-7, the complete variable domain reads NAGVMQNPRHLVRRRGQEARLRCSPMKGHSHVYWYRQLPEEGLKFMVYLQKENIIDESGMPKERFSAEFPKEGPSILRIQQVVRGDSAAYFCASSPVRVLRNEQYFGPGTRLTVT.

The table lists this clonotype with many counts. The V call is TRBV6-2 or TRBV6-3, the J call TRBJ2-7; 9 positions agree with TRBD2. Looked up from germline, CDR1 is MNHEY and CDR2 is SVGEGT. The V gene end was trimmed by 2 bases and the J gene end by 3 bases; junction bases not matched to a gene: 5. The CDR3 loop spans 15 amino acids. CDR3 protein: CASSYGSSGIYEQYF. The CDR3 nucleotides read TGTGCCAGCAGTTACGGTTCTAGCGGGATCTACGAGCAGTACTTC.

This rearrangement joins TRBV11-2 to TRBJ1-1; D possibly corresponds to TRBD1 (5 bases). Germline V CDR1 and CDR2: SGHAT, FQNNGV. Between the trimmed V and J ends, which lost 3 bases and 1 base, there was a span of 15 bases. The CDR3 totals 16 residues. The CDR3 here is CASSLGVLGSNTEAFF. The DNA of the CDR3 is TGTGCCAGCAGCTTGGGGGTGTTGGGGTCGAACACTGAAGCTTTCTTT.